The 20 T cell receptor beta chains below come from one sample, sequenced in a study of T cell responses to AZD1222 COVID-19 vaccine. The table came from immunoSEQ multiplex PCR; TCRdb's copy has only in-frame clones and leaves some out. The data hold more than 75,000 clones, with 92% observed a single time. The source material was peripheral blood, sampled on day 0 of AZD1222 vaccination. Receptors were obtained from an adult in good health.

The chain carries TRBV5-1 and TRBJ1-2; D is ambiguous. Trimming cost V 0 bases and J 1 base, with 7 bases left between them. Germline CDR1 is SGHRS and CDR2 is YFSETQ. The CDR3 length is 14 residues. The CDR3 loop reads CASSLGQYNYGYTF. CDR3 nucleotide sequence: TGCGCCAGCAGCTTGGGCCAATATAACTATGGCTACACCTTC.

Written as DNA, the CDR3 is TGTGCCAGCGCCCCGGGACAGGGGATAGGCGAGCAGTACTTC. Its protein is CASAPGQGIGEQYF. V usage is TRBV27 and J usage is TRBJ2-7; 10 bases are shared with TRBD1. V was clipped by 8 bases and J by 6 bases; unmatched bases: 10. CDR3 length equals 14 residues. Germline-derived CDR1 and CDR2 are MNHEY and SMNVEV (reference sequence).

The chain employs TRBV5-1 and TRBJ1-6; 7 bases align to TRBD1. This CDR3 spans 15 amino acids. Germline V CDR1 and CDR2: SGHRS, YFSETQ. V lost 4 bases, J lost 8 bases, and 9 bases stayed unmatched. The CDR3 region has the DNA TGCGCCAGCAGCCCCAGGACAGGCGGGGATTCACCCCTCCACTTT. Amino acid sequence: CASSPRTGGDSPLHF.

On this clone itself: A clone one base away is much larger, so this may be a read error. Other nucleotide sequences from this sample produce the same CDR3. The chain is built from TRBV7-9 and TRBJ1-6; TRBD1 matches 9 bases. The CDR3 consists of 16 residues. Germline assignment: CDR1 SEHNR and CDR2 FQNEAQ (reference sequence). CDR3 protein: CASSVAGTGRDSPLHF. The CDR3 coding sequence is TGTGCCAGCAGCGTGGCCGGGACAGGGCGTGATTCACCTCTCCACTTT.

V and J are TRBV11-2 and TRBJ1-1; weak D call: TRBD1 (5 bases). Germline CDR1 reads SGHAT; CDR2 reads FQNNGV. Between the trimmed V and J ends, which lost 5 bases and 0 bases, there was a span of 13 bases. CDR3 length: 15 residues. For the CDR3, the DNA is TGTGCCAGCAGCGTGCAGGGCAGCATGAACACTGAAGCTTTCTTT. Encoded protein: CASSVQGSMNTEAFF.

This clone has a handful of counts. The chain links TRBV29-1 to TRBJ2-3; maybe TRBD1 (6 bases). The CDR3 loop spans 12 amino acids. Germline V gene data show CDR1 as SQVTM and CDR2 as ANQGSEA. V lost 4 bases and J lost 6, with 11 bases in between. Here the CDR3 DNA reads TGCAGCGTTGGGACAGTGGGGGATACGCAGTATTTT. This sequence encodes CSVGTVGDTQYF.

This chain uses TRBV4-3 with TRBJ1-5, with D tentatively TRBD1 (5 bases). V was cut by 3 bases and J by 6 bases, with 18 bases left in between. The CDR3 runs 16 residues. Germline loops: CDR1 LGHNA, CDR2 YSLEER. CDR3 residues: CASSQERPGSGQPQHF. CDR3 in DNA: TGCGCCAGCAGCCAGGAAAGGCCAGGGTCAGGTCAGCCCCAGCATTTT.

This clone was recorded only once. As DNA, the CDR3 is TGTGCCAGCAGCCCCCAGGGGACGAGCAATCAGCCCCAGCATTTT. Translation gives CASSPQGTSNQPQHF. J is TRBJ1-5 and V is TRBV6-6, with D perhaps matching TRBD1 (6 bases). CDR1 MNHNY and CDR2 SVGAGI come from the germline V gene (reference sequence). V was shortened by 6 bases and J by 1 base, with 13 bases between the two germline ends. The CDR3 contains 15 residues.

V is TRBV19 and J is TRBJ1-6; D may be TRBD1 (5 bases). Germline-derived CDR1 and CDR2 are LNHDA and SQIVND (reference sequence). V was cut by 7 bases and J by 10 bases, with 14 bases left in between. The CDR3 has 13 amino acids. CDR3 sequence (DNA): TGTGCCAGTAATTTTCAGGGCTACTCACCCCTCCACTTT. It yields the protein CASNFQGYSPLHF.

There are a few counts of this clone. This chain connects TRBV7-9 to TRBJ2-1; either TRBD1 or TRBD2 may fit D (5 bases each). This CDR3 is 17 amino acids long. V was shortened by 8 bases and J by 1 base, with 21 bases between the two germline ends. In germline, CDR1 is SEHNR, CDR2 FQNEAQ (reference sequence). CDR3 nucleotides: TGTGCCAGCCGCCCTGGGGAATTGGGGGTTTCCTACAATGAGCAGTTCTTC. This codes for CASRPGELGVSYNEQFF.

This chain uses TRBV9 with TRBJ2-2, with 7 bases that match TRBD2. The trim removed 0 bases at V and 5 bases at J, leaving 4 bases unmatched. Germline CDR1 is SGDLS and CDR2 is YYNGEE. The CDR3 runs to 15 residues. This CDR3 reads CASSVGGSITGELFF. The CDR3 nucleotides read TGTGCCAGCAGCGTAGGCGGGAGTATTACCGGGGAGCTGTTTTTT.

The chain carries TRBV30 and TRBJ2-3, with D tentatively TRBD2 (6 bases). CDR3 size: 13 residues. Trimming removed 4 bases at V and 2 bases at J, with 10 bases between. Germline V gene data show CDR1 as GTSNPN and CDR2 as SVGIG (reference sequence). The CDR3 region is CAWNLAPTDTQYF. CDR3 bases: TGTGCCTGGAACCTAGCGCCCACAGATACGCAGTATTTT.

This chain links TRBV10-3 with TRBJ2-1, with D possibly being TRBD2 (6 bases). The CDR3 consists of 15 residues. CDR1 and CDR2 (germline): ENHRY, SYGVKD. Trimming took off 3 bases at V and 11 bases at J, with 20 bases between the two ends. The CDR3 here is CAISEVGGGLRKQFF. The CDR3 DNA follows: TGTGCCATCAGTGAAGTGGGAGGCGGTTTAAGGAAGCAGTTCTTC.

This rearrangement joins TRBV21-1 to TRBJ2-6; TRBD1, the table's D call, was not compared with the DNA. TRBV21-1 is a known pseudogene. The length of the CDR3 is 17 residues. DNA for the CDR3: TGTGCCAATAGGGACAGGGGGCCGTACTCTGGGGCCAACGTCCTGACTTTC. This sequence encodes CANRDRGPYSGANVLTF.

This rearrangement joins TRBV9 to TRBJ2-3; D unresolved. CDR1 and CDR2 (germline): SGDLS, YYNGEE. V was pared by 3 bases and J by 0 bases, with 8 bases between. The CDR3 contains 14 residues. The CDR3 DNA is TGTGCCAGCAGCGCAGCACCTAGCACAGATACGCAGTATTTT. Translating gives CASSAAPSTDTQYF.

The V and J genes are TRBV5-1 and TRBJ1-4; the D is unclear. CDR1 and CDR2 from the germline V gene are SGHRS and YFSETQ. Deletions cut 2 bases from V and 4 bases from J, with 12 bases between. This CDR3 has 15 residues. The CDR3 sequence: CASSLSGLDNEKLFF. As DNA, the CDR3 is TGCGCCAGCAGCTTATCGGGGTTGGATAATGAAAAACTGTTTTTT.

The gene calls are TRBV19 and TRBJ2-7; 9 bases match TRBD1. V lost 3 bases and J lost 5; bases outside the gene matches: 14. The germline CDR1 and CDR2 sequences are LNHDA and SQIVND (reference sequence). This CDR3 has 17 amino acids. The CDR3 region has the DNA TGTGCCAGTAGTATTTCCACCCCGGGACAGGGAAGGGACGAGCAGTACTTC. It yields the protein CASSISTPGQGRDEQYF.

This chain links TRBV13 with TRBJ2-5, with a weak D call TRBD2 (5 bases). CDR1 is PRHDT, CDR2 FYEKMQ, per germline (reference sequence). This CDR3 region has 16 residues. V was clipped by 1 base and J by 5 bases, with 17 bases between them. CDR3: CASSLAGGSISETQYF. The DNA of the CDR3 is TGTGCCAGCAGCTTAGCAGGCGGGTCAATATCGGAGACCCAGTACTTC.

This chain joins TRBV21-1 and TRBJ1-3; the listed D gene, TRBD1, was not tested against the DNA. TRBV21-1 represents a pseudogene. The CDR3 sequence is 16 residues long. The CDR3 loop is CASSPPSSWPGNTIYF. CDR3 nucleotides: TGTGCCAGCAGCCCCCCATCATCCTGGCCTGGAAACACCATATATTTT.

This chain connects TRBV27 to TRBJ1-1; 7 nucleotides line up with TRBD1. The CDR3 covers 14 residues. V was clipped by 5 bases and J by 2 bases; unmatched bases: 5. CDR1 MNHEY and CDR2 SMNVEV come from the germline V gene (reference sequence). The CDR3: CASSPQGDNTEAFF. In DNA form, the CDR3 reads TGTGCCAGCAGTCCGCAGGGGGACAACACTGAAGCTTTCTTT.